This T cell receptor beta chain comes out of a study of blood T cells in healthy people across ages. Study outcomes and limitations: Roughly linear declines in TCR beta diversity per million T cells occurred with age.

Concerning this clonotype: Its antigen is as yet unknown.

A second PCR, run for roughly 7 to 11 cycles, used a sample-barcoded 5' primer plus a J-beta primer mix. Carrying 12 random nucleotides, a template-switch adaptor labeled each individual cDNA molecule. MiXCR, run by TCRdb on the 5' RACE reads, gives a single entry per CDR3 protein. The data show 1.4 million to 1.5 million distinct CDR3 sequences, 42% seen once. The CDR3 is 15 amino acids. Per germline, CDR1 SGHRS and CDR2 YFSETQ. Trimming cost V 0 bases and J 6 bases, with 15 bases left between them. This clonotype was sampled from a woman aged 18 to 35 in good health. Source material: blood. The chain combines TRBV5-1 with TRBJ1-2, with D tentatively TRBD1 (6 bases). The CDR3 reads CASSLEAAGENGYTF. CDR3 sequence (DNA): TGCGCCAGCAGCTTGGAGGCGGCAGGGGAGAATGGCTACACCTTC.